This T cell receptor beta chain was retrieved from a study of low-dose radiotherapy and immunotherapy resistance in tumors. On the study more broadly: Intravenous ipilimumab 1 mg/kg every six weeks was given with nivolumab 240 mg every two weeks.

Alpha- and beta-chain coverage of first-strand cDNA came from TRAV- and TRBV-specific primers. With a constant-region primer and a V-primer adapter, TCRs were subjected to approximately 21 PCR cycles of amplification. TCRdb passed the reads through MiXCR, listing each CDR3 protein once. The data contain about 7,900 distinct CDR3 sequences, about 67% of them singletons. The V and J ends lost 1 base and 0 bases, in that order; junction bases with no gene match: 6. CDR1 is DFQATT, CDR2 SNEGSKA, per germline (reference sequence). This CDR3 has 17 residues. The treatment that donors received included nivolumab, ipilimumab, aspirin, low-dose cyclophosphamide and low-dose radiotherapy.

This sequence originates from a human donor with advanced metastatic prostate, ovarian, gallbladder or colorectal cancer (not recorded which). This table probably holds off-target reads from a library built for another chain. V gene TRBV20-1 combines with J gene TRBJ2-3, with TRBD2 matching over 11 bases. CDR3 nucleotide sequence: TGCAGTGCTAGAGGAGGTAGCGGGAGGGCTAGCACAGATACGCAGTATTTT. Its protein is CSARGGSGRASTDTQYF.